This T cell receptor beta chain originates from a study of molecular identifiers for immune sequencing clone quantification. Whole-study results and caveats: Effector cells had over 99% of their molecules in clones above 20 RNA copies, while naive cells had under 1%.

Sorting isolated naive CD8 T cells as CD8+CD4-CCR7+CD45RA+ events. TCRdb passed the PCR reads through MiXCR, listing each CDR3 protein once. In the table there are about half a million distinct CDR3 sequences, 25% of which are singletons. This clonotype was counted at least ten times. No antigen is known for it. This CDR3 is 16 amino acids long. Trimming pared 3 bases from V and 8 bases from J, leaving 20 bases between. The germline V gene has CDR1 WSHSY and CDR2 SAAADI. Sequencing was performed on naive CD8+ T cells from blood, with Jurkat cell RNA spiked in. The subset: FACS-sorted CD8+CD4-CCR7+CD45RA+ naive T cells. The chain combines TRBV10-2 with TRBJ1-5; D might be TRBD1 (6 bases). This TCR was sampled from a human donor in good health. Some libraries in this study had Jurkat cell RNA spiked in. CDR3 bases: TGCGCCAGCAGTGAAGGGACACACTATCTTGGGGAGCCCCAGCATTTT. As protein: CASSEGTHYLGEPQHF.